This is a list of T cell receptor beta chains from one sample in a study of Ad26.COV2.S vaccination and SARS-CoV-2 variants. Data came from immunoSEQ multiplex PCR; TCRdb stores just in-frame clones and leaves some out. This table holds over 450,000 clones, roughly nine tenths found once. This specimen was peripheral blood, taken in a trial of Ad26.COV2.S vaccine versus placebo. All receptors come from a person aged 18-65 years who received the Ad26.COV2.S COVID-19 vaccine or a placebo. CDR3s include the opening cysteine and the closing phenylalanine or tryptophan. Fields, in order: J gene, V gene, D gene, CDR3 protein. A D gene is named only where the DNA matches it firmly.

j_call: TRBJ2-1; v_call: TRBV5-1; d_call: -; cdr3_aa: CASSFDRNEQFF
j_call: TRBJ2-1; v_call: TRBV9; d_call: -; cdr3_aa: CASSVSEVGQFF
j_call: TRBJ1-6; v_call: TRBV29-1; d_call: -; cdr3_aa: CSVGDRNSPLHF
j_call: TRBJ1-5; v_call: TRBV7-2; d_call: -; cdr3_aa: CASSSTARSNQPQHF
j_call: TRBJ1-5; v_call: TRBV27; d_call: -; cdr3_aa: CASSSGRVQPQHF
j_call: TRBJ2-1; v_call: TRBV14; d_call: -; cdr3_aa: CASSPHRDSYNEQFF
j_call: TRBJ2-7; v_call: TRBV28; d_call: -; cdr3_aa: CASTGHYEQYF
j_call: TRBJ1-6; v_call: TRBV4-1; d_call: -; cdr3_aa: CASGTQDSPNSPLHF
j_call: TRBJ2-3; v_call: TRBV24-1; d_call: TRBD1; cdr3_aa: CATSTGTGSPTDTQYF
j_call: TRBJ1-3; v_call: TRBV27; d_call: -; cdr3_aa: CASSLGGAGDTIYF
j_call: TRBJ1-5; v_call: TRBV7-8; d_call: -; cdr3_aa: CASSLANKGLNQPQHF
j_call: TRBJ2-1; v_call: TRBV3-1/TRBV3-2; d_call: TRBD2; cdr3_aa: CASSPPPGRESYNEQFF
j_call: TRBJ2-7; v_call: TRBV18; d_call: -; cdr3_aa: CASSPDQGTPYEQYF
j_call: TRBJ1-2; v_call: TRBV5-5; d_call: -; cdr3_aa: CASSSQEEVYYGYTF
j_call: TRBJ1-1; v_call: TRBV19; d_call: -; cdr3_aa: CASSNRGGYTEAFF
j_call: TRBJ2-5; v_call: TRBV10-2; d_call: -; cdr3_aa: CASSMAGRETQYF
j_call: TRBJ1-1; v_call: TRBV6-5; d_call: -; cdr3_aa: CASSFGDEKGNTEAFF
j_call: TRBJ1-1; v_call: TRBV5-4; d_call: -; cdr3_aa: CASSLMGRIGTEAFF
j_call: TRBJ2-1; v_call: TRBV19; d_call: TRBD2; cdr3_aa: CASSTPGTSGVEQFF
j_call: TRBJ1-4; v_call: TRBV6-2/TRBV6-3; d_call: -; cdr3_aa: CASSGLLEKLFF
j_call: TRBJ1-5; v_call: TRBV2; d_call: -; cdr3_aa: CASSPLQQQPQHF
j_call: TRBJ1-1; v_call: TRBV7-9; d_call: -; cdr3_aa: CASSFPVPGEGTEAFF
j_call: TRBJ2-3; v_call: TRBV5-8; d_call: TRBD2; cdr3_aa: CASSPGGSADTQYF
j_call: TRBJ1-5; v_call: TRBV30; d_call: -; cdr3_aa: CAWSGQGYQPQHF
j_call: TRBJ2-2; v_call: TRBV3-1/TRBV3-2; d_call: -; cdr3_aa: CASSQELYLNTGELFF
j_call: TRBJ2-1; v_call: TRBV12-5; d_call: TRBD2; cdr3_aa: CASGLGLTGLAGDNEQFF
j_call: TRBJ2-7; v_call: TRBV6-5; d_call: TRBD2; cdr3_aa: CASSAGLVGKEQYF
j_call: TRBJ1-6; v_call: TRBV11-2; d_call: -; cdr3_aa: CASSQGRYNSPLHF
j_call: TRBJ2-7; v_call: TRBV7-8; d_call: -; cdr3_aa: CASSLRTTSREQYF
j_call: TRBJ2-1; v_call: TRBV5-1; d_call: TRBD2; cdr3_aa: CASSFGTNNEQFF
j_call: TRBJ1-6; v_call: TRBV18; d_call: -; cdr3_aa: CASSPRQSNSPLHF
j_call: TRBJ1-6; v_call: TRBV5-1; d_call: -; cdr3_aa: CASSSGQPSGGSPLHF
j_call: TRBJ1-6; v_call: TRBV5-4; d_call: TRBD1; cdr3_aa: CASSLLPPGRGTANSPLHF
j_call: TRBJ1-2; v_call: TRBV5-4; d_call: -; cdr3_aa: CASSLYRGGYGYTF
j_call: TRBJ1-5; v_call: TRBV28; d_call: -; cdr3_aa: CATKTPGLNQPQHF
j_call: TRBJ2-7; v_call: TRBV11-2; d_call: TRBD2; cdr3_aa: CASSLELAGTYEQYF
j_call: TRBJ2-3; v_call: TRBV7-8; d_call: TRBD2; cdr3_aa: CASSLRPTSGGTDTQYF
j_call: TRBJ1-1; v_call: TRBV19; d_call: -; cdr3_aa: CASSFGTTNTEAFF
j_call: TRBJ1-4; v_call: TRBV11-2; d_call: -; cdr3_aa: CASSLDSSNEKLFF
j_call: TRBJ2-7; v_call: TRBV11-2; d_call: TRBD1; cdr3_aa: CASSLSPTGGPYEQYF
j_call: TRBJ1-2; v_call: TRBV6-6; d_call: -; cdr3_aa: CASTPKAVKGGGYTF
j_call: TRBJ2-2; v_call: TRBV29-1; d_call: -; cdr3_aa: CSAKNTGELFF
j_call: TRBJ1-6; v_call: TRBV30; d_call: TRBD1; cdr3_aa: CAWSPQQGAVSPLHF
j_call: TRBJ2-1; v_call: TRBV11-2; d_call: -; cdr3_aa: CASTPRLGRNEQFF
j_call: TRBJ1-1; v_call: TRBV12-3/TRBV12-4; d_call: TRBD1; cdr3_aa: CASSPDRAEAFF
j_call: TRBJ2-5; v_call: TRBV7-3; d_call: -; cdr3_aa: CASSLVSSETQYF
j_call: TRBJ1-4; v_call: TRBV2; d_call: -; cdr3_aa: CASRGPNEKLFF